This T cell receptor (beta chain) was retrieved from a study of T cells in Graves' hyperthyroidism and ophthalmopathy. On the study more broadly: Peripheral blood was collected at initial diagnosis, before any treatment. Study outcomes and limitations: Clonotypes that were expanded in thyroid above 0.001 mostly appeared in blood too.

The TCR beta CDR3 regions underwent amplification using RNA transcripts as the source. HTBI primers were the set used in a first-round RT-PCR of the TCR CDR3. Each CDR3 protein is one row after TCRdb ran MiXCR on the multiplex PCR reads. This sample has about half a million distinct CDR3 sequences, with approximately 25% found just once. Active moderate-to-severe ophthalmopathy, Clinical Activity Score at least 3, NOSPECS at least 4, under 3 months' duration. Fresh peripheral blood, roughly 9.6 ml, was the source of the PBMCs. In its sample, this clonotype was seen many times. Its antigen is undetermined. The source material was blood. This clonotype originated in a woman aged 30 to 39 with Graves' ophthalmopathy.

Here the CDR3 reads CASNGDRHYGYTF. The CDR3, as DNA: TGTGCCAGTAATGGGGACAGGCACTATGGCTACACCTTC. The chain couples TRBV19 to TRBJ1-2, with 8 bases identical to TRBD1. This CDR3 spans 13 amino acids. V gave up 7 bases and J gave up 3 bases; unmatched junction bases: 4. CDR1 is LNHDA and CDR2 is SQIVND in the germline V gene (reference sequence).